The source of this T cell receptor beta chain is a study of blood T cell repertoires in COVID-19. Produced via immunoSEQ multiplex PCR; TCRdb's table is partial and in-frame only. The sample includes 300,000 or so clones, around nine tenths of them seen just once. The CDR3 runs 16 residues. Trimming took 4 bases from V and 6 from J, leaving 21 bases between them. Germline CDR1 reads SEHNR; CDR2 reads FQNEAQ (reference sequence). The sequence derives from a man between 65 and 85 years old with acute or convalescent COVID-19. Input material: peripheral blood. The chain is built from TRBV7-9 and TRBJ1-2, with D possibly matching TRBD1 (6 bases). CDR3 bases: TGTGCCAGCAGCTCCCTTAACCCAACAGGGAGTGATGGCTACACCTTC. Protein sequence: CASSSLNPTGSDGYTF.